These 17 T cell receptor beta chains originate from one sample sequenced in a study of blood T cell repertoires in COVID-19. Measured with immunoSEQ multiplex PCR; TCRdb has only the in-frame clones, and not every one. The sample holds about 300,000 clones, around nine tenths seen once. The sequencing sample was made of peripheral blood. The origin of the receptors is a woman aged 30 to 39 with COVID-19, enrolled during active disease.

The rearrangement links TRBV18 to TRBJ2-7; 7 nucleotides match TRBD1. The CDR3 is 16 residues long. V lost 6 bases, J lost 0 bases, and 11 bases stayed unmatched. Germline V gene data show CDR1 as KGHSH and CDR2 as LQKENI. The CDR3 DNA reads TGTGCCAGCTCGCGACTTGGGACAGCCCTCTCCTACGAGCAGTACTTC. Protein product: CASSRLGTALSYEQYF.

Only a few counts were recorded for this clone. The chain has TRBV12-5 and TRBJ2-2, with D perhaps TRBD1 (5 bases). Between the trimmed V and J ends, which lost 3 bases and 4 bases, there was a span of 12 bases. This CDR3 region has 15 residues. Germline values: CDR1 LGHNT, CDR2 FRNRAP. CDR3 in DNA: TGTGCTAGTGGTTTACCACAGGTCGGCACCGGGGAGCTGTTTTTT. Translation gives CASGLPQVGTGELFF.

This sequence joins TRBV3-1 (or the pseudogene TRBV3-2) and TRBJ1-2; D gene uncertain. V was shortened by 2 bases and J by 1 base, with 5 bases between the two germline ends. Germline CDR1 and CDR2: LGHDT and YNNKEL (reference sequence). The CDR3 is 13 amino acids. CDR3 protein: CASSQSVNYGYTF. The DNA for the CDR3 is TGTGCCAGCAGCCAATCCGTTAACTATGGCTACACCTTC.

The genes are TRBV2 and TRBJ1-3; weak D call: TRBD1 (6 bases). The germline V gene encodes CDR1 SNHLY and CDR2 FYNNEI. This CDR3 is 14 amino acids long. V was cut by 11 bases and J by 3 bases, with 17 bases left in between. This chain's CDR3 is CAWPTRGGGNTIYF. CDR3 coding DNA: TGTGCCTGGCCAACGAGGGGGGGTGGAAACACCATATATTTT.

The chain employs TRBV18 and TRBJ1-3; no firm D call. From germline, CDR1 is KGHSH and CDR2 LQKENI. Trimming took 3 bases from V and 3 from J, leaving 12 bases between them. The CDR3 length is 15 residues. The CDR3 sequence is CASSPPTGDGNTIYF. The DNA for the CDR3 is TGTGCCAGCTCACCTCCTACGGGTGATGGAAACACCATATATTTT.

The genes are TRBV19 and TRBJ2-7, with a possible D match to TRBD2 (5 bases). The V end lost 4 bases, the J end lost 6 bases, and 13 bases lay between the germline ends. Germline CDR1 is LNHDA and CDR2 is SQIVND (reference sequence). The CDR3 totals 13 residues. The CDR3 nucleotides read TGTGCCAGTAGTAATAGAGGGTTGGGCGAGCAGTACTTC. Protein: CASSNRGLGEQYF.

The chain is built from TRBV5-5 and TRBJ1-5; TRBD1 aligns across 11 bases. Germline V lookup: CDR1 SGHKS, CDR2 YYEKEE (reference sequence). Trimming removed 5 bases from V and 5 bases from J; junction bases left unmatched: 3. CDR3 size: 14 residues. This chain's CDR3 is CASSRDRGDQPQHF. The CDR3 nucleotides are TGTGCCAGCAGTAGGGACAGGGGGGATCAGCCCCAGCATTTT.

CDR3 residues: CAIARGGGRDTQYF. The DNA of the CDR3 is TGTGCCATAGCACGAGGAGGGGGCCGAGATACGCAGTATTTT. The V and J genes are TRBV27 and TRBJ2-3; D might be TRBD1 (7 bases). This CDR3 has 14 amino acids. V was clipped by 10 bases and J by 5 bases, with 19 bases between them. Per the germline V gene, CDR1 is MNHEY and CDR2 is SMNVEV (reference sequence).

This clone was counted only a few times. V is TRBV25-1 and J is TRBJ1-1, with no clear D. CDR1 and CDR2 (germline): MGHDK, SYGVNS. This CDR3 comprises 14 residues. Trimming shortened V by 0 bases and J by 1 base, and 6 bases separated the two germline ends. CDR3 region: CASSEYSGNTEAFF. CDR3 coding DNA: TGTGCCAGCAGTGAATATTCGGGGAACACTGAAGCTTTCTTT. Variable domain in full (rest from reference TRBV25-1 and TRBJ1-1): EADIYQTPRYLVIGTGKKITLECSQTMGHDKMYWYQQDPGMELHLIHYSYGVNSTEKGDLSSESTVSRIRTEHFPLTLESARPSHTSQYLCASSEYSGNTEAFFGQGTRLTVV.

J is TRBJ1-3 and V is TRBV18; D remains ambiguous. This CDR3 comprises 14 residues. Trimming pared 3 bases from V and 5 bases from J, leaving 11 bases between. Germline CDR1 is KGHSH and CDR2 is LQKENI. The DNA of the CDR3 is TGTGCCAGCTCACCCCCGGAGGCGAGAAACACCATATATTTT. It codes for CASSPPEARNTIYF.

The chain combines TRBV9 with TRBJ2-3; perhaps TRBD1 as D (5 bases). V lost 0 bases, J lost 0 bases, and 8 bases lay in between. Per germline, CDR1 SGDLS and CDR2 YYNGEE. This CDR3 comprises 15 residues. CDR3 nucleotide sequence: TGTGCCAGCAGCGTAGGACAGACTAGCACAGATACGCAGTATTTT. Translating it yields CASSVGQTSTDTQYF.

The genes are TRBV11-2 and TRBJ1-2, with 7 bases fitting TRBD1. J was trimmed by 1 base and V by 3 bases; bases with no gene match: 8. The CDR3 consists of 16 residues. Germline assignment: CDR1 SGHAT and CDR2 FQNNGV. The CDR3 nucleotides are TGTGCCAGCAGCTTTCGGAGACAGGGATATAACTATGGCTACACCTTC. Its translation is CASSFRRQGYNYGYTF.

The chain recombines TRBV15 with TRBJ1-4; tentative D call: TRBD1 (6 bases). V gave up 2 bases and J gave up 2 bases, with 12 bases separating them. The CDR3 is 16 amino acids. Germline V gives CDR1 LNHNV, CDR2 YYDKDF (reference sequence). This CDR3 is CATSRSAQGTNEKLFF. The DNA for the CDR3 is TGTGCCACCAGCAGATCAGCACAGGGTACTAATGAAAAACTGTTTTTT.

CDR3 in amino acids: CAWMPWAGGEQYF. CDR3 in DNA: TGTGCCTGGATGCCCTGGGCGGGAGGAGAGCAGTACTTC. The chain combines TRBV30 with TRBJ2-7; TRBD2 aligns across 8 bases. The germline V gene has CDR1 GTSNPN and CDR2 SVGIG (reference sequence). This CDR3 is built from 13 residues. Unmatched junction bases numbered 9, after V lost 4 bases and J lost 7 bases.

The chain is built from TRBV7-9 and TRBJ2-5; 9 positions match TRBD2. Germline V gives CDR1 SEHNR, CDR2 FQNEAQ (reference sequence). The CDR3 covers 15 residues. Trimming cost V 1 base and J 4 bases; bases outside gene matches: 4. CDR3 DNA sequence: TGTGCCAGCAGCTTAGGCGGGGGGGCAGGAGAGACCCAGTACTTC. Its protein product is CASSLGGGAGETQYF. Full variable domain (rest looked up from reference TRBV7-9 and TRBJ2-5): DTGVSQNPRHKITKRGQNVTFRCDPISEHNRLYWYRQTLGQGPEFLTYFQNEAQLEKSRLLSDRFSAERPKGSFSTLEIQRTEQGDSAMYLCASSLGGGAGETQYFGPGTRLLVL.

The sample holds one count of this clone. The CDR3 sequence is CASSQRSSGGVSGELFF. CDR3 sequence (DNA): TGTGCCAGCAGCCAAAGGTCCAGCGGGGGGGTGAGCGGGGAGCTGTTTTTT. The chain couples TRBV3-1 (or the pseudogene TRBV3-2) to TRBJ2-2; 10 positions match TRBD2. This CDR3 region has 17 residues. Germline values: CDR1 LGHDT, CDR2 YNNKEL (reference sequence). Losses at the gene ends were 2 bases for V and 7 bases for J; bases not matched to a gene: 10.

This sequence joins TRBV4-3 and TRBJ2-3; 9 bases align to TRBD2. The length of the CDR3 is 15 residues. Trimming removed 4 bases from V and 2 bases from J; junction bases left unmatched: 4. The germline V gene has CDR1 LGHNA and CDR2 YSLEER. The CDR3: CASSPLAGATDTQYF. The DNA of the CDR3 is TGCGCCAGCAGCCCATTAGCGGGGGCCACAGATACGCAGTATTTT.